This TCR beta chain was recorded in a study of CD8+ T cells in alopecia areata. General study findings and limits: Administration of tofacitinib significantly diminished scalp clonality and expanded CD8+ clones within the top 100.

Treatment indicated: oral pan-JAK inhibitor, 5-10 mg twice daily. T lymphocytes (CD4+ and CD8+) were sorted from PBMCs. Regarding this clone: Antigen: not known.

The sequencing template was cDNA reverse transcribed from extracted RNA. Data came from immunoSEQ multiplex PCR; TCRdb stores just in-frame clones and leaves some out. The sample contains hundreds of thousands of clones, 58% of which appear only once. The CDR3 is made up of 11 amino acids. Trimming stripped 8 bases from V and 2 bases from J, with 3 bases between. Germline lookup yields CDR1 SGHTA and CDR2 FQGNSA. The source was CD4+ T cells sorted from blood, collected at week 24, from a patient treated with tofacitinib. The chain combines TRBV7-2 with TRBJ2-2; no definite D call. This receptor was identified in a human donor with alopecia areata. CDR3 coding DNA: TGTGCCAGCGGTAACACCGGGGAGCTGTTTTTT. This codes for CASGNTGELFF.